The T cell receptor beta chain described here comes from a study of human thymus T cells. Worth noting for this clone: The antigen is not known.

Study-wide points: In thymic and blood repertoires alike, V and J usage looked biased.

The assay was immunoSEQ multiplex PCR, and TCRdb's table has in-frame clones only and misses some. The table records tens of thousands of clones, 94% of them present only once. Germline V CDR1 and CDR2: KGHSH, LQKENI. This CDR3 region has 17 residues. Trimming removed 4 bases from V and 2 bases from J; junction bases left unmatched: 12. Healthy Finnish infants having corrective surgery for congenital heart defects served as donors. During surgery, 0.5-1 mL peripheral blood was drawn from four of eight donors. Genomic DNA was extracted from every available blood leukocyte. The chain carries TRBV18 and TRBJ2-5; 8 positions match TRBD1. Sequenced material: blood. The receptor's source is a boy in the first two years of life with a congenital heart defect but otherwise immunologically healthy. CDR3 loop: CASSLLYSGTGQETQYF. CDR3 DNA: TGTGCCAGCTCACTACTATACTCCGGGACAGGACAAGAGACCCAGTACTTC. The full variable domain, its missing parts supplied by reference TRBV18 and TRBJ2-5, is NAGVMQNPRHLVRRRGQEARLRCSPMKGHSHVYWYRQLPEEGLKFMVYLQKENIIDESGMPKERFSAEFPKEGPSILRIQQVVRGDSAAYFCASSLLYSGTGQETQYFGPGTRLLVL.